This T cell receptor beta chain was found in a study of HIV-infected patients and healthy controls. The table lists this clonotype with a few counts. Germline-derived CDR1 and CDR2 are DFQATT and SNEGSKA (reference sequence). The V segment lost 5 bases and the J segment 7 bases; nucleotides outside the gene matches: 10. There are 14 residues in the CDR3. Alpha and beta constant-region primers primed reverse transcription of 500 to 550 ng RNA. Each of the alpha and beta chains got its own library through chain-specific third strand synthesis with indices. TCRdb processed the 5' RACE reads anew with MiXCR; each CDR3 protein has one entry. The sample lists 7,500 to 9,500 distinct CDR3 sequences; 8% were seen once. The repertoire came from unfractionated whole blood and reflected all unsorted peripheral T cells.

This receptor was obtained from an adult with HIV infection. The donor label of this sample is uncertain. The input for sequencing was blood, taken before antiretroviral therapy. The chain is built from TRBV20-1 and TRBJ1-5; TRBD1 matches at 8 bases. In DNA form, the CDR3 reads TGCAGTGCTCCTCCGGGACAGGACAGGCAGCCCCAGCATTTT. Its protein is CSAPPGQDRQPQHF.